This TCR beta chain came from a study of healthy donors' naive CD4 and CD8 T cells. Study-level points and caveats: Around 14% of CD4/CD8 propensity variance appeared explained by V, J and CDR3 charge.

A linear amplification protocol produced the TCR libraries from 500 ng of total RNA. From the reads, TCRdb called clonotypes with MiXCR, one entry per CDR3 protein. The data contain about 200,000 distinct CDR3 sequences, under 85% of them seen just once; the ten biggest clones take up 2% to 2.5%. Germline CDR1 is DFQATT and CDR2 is SNEGSKA (reference sequence). The CDR3 loop spans 14 amino acids. The V end lost 0 bases, the J end lost 3 bases, and 9 bases lay between the germline ends. In regard to this clonotype: Its antigen is not identified.

The chain combines TRBV20-1 with TRBJ2-1; TRBD2 might be the D (5 bases). Sequenced input: naive CD4+ and CD8+ T cells sorted from blood, pooled from several donors. The origin of this receptor is a pool of human donors in good health; the sample pools cells from several healthy donors. CDR3 amino acids: CSARDSGGYNEQFF. The DNA of the CDR3 is TGCAGTGCTAGAGATTCTGGAGGCTACAATGAGCAGTTCTTC.